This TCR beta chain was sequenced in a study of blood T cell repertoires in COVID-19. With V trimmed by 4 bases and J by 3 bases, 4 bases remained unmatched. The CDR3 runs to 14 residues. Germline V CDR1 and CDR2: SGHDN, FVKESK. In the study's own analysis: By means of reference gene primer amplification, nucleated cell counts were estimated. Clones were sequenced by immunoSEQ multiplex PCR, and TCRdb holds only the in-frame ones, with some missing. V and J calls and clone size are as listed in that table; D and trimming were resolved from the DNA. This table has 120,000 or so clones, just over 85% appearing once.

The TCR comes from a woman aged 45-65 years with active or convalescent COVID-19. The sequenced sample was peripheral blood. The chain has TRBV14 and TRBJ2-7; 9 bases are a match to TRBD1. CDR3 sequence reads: CASSRDRGGYEQYF. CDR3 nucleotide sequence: TGTGCCAGCAGCCGCGACAGGGGGGGCTACGAGCAGTACTTC.